This passage covers 7 T cell receptor beta chains from one sample sequenced in a study of T-cell reconstitution after alpha-beta-depleted transplantation in children. Molecular barcoding with unique molecular identifiers was used for the TCRbeta library. MiXCR, applied by TCRdb to the PCR reads, yields one record per CDR3 protein. This sample carries 700,000 to 950,000 distinct CDR3 sequences, 16% of them seen once, and the ten largest clones take roughly 4.8%. This specimen consisted of PBMCs, mostly from graft donor cells, obtained 360 days after TCRalphabeta/CD19-depleted stem cell transplant. These receptors came from a male patient between 10 and 17 years old who had a stem cell transplant for acute lymphoblastic leukemia, so the T cells may come from the graft donor.

Note on this clonotype: Likely a read error: the CDR3 ends without its conserved phenylalanine or tryptophan. CDR3 DNA sequence: TGCAGTGCTAGAGCTTACAAGCAGAACACTGAAGCTTTCTGT. Amino acid sequence: CSARAYKQNTEAFC. The V call is TRBV20-1, the J call TRBJ1-1, with unresolved D. Germline V lookup: CDR1 DFQATT, CDR2 SNEGSKA (reference sequence). CDR3 size: 14 residues. The V gene lost 1 base and the J gene lost 1 base, with 10 bases spanning the gap.

Points on this clonotype: This may stem from a read error, because a much larger clone lies one nucleotide away. This chain links TRBV12-3 or TRBV12-4 with TRBJ1-3; TRBD1 is a possible D gene (5 bases). This CDR3 contains 14 residues. CDR3 region: CASNYAGLGNTLYF. CDR3 nucleotide sequence: TGTGCCAGCAACTACGCAGGGCTTGGAAACACCTTATATTTT.

In its sample, this clonotype was seen a few times. In nucleotides, the CDR3 is TGTGCCAGCAGTTCGCATTGGGATACGCAGTATTTT. This encodes CASSSHWDTQYF. This rearrangement joins TRBV12-3 or TRBV12-4 to TRBJ2-3; D remains unclear. Trimming stripped 4 bases from V and 6 bases from J, with 8 bases between. The CDR3 contains 12 residues.

This clonotype was seen a few times. The V call is TRBV2, the J call TRBJ2-1; a weak D match, TRBD2 (5 bases). The V and J ends lost 7 bases and 0 bases respectively, with 13 bases between them. There are 15 residues in the CDR3. Germline CDR1 and CDR2: SNHLY and FYNNEI. The CDR3 region has the DNA TGTGCCAGCAACGGGCTAGCCAGCTCCTACAATGAGCAGTTCTTC. Its protein product is CASNGLASSYNEQFF.

The V and J genes are TRBV20-1 and TRBJ2-5; 11 positions match TRBD2. J was trimmed by 4 bases and V by 7 bases; bases with no gene match: 5. CDR1 DFQATT and CDR2 SNEGSKA come from the germline V gene (reference sequence). The CDR3 is made up of 13 amino acids. The CDR3 DNA reads TGCAGTGTAACTAGCGGGAGAAGAGAGACCCAGTACTTC. Translation: CSVTSGRRETQYF.

In its sample, this clonotype was seen many times. The DNA for the CDR3 is TGTGCCAGCAGTCATTTGTCACTAGCGGGAGCTTCCGAGCAGTACTTC. Translated: CASSHLSLAGASEQYF. The chain recombines TRBV12-3 or TRBV12-4 with TRBJ2-7; 11 bases line up with TRBD2. The CDR3 has 16 residues. V shed 5 bases and J 6 bases; nucleotides not matched to a gene: 12.

This clonotype has a handful of counts. The V gene is TRBV6-5, the J gene TRBJ2-5; 13 nucleotides line up with TRBD2. V lost 2 bases and J lost 6; bases outside the gene matches: 6. Per germline, CDR1 MNHEY and CDR2 SVGAGI. This CDR3 comprises 16 residues. The CDR3 protein is CASSYPGTSGKKTQYF. The CDR3 DNA reads as TGTGCCAGCAGTTACCCAGGGACTAGCGGGAAGAAGACCCAGTACTTC.